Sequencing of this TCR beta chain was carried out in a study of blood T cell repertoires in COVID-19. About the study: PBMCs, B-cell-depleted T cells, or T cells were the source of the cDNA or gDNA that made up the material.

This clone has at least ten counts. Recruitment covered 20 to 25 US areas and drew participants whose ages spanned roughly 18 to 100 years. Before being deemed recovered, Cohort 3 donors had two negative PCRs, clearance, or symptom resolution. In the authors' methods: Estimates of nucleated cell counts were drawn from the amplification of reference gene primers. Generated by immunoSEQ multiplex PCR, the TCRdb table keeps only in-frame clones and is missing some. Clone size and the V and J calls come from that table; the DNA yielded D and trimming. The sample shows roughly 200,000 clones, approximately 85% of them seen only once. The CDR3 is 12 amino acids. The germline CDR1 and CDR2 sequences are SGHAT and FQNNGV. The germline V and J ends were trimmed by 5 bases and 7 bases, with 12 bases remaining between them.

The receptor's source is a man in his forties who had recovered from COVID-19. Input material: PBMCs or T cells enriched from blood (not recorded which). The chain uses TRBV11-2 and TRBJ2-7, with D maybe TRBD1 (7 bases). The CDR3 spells CASSPGGTEQYF. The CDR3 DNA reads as TGTGCCAGCAGCCCAGGGGGGACGGAGCAGTACTTC.